This paragraph reports one TCR beta chain. It has no known antigen specificity. It has no much larger one-base neighbor in the sample; base qualities were not kept. RNA was extracted using the RNeasy kit, and about 0.5 to 1 ug of the RNA was reverse transcribed with random hexamers. TCR beta CDR3 regions were amplified with the immunoSEQ multiplex PCR assay covering 54 Vbeta and 13 Jbeta segments. PCR amplification bias was corrected using a synthetic template baseline for primer optimization and computational correction. The source study handled its data this way. Reads were annotated to V, D and J genes per IMGT and analyzed with immunoSEQ Analyzer, keeping only productive sequences. Clonality was computed as one minus Shannon entropy normalized by log2 of the number of productive unique sequences. For each patient and control, public and private clones were evaluated within the 100 most prevalent clones. Clones were defined as Susac-specific if absent from the healthy and MS cohorts, from 900 to 1,200 published viral clones and from other ImmuneACCESS disease sequences. The raw public reads went through TCRdb reprocessing: fastp at Q25, MiXCR clone calling, in-frame beta chains kept. Entries are consolidated by CDR3 protein sequence, retaining the most common genes and DNA. None of the V and J calls come from the authors' own analysis; TCRdb made them. The sample table shows about 53,000 distinct CDR3 sequences, and around 93% are seen once. The ten largest clones represent roughly 0.79% of the sample.

The sample belongs to a study of CD8 T cells in Susac syndrome (dated by TCRdb to the late 2010s). Looking at the study overall: Among the sequenced Susac syndrome patients, roughly six had clinically active disease and about eight were in clinical remission. Whether CD8+ T cell activation and differentiation in Susac syndrome was antigen driven was tested using repertoire sequencing. At blood withdrawal, Susac syndrome patients were therapy-naive, treated with corticosteroids (with IVIg additionally given to some), or treated with IVIg alone. The study compared CD8+ T cell repertoire clonality among approximately twelve healthy donors, approximately 14 Susac syndrome patients and 15 multiple sclerosis patients.

From its cysteine to its phenylalanine, the CDR3 spans 15 amino acids. Only CDR3 DNA remains: 45 bases, in frame from the first base. V lost 1 base and J lost 6 bases, and the count of bases not matched to a germline gene is 8. CDR1 and CDR2 are drawn from the germline V gene (reference sequence): DFQATT, SNEGSKA. General study outcomes and caveats: Approximately 15 Susac-specific public clones were identified in the total CD8+ repertoire, and about 5 Susac-specific public clones were identified in the CD8+ TEMRA repertoire. The study acknowledged that relatively few individuals were included in the TCR sequencing and HLA analysis. Clonal expansion was seen in Susac syndrome CD8+ repertoires, peaking in CD8+ TEMRA cells and being greater in clinically active patients than in remitting ones.

Peripheral blood CD8+ and CD4+ T cells from healthy donors, Susac syndrome patients and multiple sclerosis patients were profiled by high-throughput TCR beta sequencing. The Susac syndrome patients fulfilled recently defined diagnostic criteria for definite or probable disease. Bulk CD8+ and CD4+ T cells were purified by magnetic negative isolation, while CD8+ TEMRA cells were enriched using FACS. Blood was collected in EDTA tubes and processed within 24 hours, with PBMCs isolated through density gradient centrifugation. PBMCs intended for TCR sequencing were cryopreserved in liquid nitrogen and were subsequently thawed in a 37 degrees C water bath. The sorted or isolated CD4+, CD8+ and CD8+ TEMRA cells had a purity of 90% or higher.

Material: CD8+ T cells from PBMCs. The receptor's source is a human donor with Susac syndrome. The chain employs TRBV20-1 and TRBJ2-2; 7 bases in the middle match TRBD1. The CDR3 has the sequence CSARGGSTGSGELFF. The DNA sequence reads TGCAGTGCTAGAGGTGGTTCGACAGGGTCCGGGGAGCTGTTTTTT.